This T cell receptor (beta chain) was identified during a study of post-analysis software for immune sequencing data. Unique molecular identifiers tagged the TCR beta cDNA libraries. TCRdb reanalysed the PCR reads using MiXCR and keeps one entry per CDR3 protein. Here the sample spans roughly 700,000 distinct CDR3 sequences, roughly 29% being singletons. The CDR3 is made up of 14 amino acids. CDR1 is MGHRA, CDR2 YSYEKL, per germline. Trimming took 0 bases from V and 3 from J, leaving 8 bases between them. About this clonotype: Its antigen is undetermined.

Study findings and constraints: Among four to six TRBV segments more frequent in patients than controls were TRBV5-6, TRBV5-1 and TRBV20-1.

The source of this sequence is a girl aged 10-17 years with multiple sclerosis. This chain links TRBV4-1 with TRBJ1-2; D unclear. Sequenced input: blood. The CDR3 DNA sequence: TGCGCCAGCAGCCAAGAGGGCAGCTACTATGGCTACACCTTC. As protein: CASSQEGSYYGYTF.